The source of this T cell receptor (beta chain) is a study of blood T cell repertoires in COVID-19. Overall study: The samples span acute and convalescent COVID-19 from the United States, Italy and Spain. The analysed material was cDNA or gDNA that came from T cells, B-cell-depleted T cells, or PBMCs.

Original processing notes: Cell counts per sample came from amplifying reference gene primers. TCRdb keeps only in-frame clones here, not all; method: immunoSEQ multiplex PCR. V and J calls and clone size are copied from that table; D and trimming were computed from the DNA. The table shows some 88,000 clones, with 65% to 90% occurring only once. V shed 5 bases and J 7 bases; nucleotides not matched to a gene: 6. In germline, CDR1 is LNHDA, CDR2 SQIVND (reference sequence). The CDR3 totals 14 residues. This clonotype originated in a man aged 55 to 70 with acute or convalescent COVID-19. Sequenced material: peripheral blood. This chain joins TRBV19 and TRBJ1-4, with 8 bases identical to TRBD1. CDR3: CASSAPGQAEKLFF. CDR3 nucleotide sequence: TGTGCCAGTAGTGCACCGGGACAGGCTGAAAAACTGTTTTTT.